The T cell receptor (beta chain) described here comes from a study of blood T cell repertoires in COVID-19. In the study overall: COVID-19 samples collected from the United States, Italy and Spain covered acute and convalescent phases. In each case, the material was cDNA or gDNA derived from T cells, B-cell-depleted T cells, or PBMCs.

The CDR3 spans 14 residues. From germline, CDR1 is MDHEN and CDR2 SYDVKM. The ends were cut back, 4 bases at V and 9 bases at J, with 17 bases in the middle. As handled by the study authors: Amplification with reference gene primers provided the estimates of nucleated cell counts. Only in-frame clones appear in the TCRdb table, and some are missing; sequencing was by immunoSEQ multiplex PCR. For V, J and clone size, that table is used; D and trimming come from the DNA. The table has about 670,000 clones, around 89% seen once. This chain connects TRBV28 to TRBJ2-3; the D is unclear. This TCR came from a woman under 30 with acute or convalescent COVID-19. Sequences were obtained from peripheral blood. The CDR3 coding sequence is TGTGCCAGCAGTTCCCCCCAGGTGGTTTGGACGCAGTATTTT. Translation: CASSSPQVVWTQYF.